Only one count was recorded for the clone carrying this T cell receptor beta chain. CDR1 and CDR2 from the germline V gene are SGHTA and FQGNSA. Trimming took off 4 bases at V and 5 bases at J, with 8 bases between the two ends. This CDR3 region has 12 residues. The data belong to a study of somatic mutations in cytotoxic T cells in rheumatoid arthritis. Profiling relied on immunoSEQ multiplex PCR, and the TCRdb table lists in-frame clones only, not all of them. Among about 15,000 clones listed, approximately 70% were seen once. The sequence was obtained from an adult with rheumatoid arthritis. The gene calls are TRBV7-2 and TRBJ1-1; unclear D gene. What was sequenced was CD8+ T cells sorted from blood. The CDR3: CASSYSGTEAFF. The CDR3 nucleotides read TGTGCCAGCAGCTACAGTGGAACTGAAGCTTTCTTT.